Presented here are 32 T cell receptor beta chains from one specimen sequenced in a study of shared clonotypes between healthy human individuals. Terminally differentiated effector memory CD45RA+ cells were excluded by CCR7 positive selection of CD45RO-negative cells. The data were produced by immunoSEQ multiplex PCR, yet TCRdb's version contains in-frame clones alone and is incomplete. The table shows a few million clones, with about 94% occurring only once. The sample comprised naive CD8+ T cells from PBMCs. The receptors shown here come from a man between 18 and 29 years old in good health. Some clones in this sample may be carry-over from other donors' samples.

The chain recombines TRBV10-3 with TRBJ1-3; D is unclear. The length of the CDR3 is 16 residues. V lost 0 bases to trimming and J lost 0 bases, with 9 bases between them. Germline assignment: CDR1 ENHRY and CDR2 SYGVKD. In DNA, the CDR3 is TGTGCCATCAGTGAGTCGGGGAAATACTCTGGAAACACCATATATTTT. This sequence encodes CAISESGKYSGNTIYF.

The genes are TRBV19 and TRBJ1-2; no reliable D call. CDR1 and CDR2 from the germline V gene are LNHDA and SQIVND (reference sequence). V was clipped by 3 bases and J by 10 bases, with 18 bases between them. CDR3 length: 14 amino acids. CDR3 protein: CASSIFIRDGVYTF. CDR3 nucleotides: TGTGCCAGTAGTATCTTTATCCGCGATGGGGTCTACACCTTC.

A single count supports this clone. The chain recombines TRBV4-1 with TRBJ2-2; a weak D match, TRBD2 (5 bases). Trimming left V 4 bases short and J 4 bases short, with 16 bases between. Germline-derived CDR1 and CDR2 are MGHRA and YSYEKL. The length of the CDR3 is 16 residues. The DNA for the CDR3 is TGCGCCAGCAGCCCCGGTTGGGCACGGGGCACCGGGGAGCTGTTTTTT. Protein: CASSPGWARGTGELFF.

The chain links TRBV2 to TRBJ2-7, with 9 bases lining up with TRBD2. The germline gives CDR1 SNHLY, CDR2 FYNNEI. Trimming cost V 7 bases and J 0 bases; bases outside gene matches: 13. The CDR3 length is 17 residues. CDR3 nucleotides: TGTGCCAGCACTGGGGGACTAGCAGGTTTTAGCTCCTACGAGCAGTACTTC. Amino acids: CASTGGLAGFSSYEQYF.

This rearrangement joins TRBV11-2 to TRBJ2-1; D gene uncertain. Between the trimmed V and J ends, which lost 2 bases and 7 bases, there was a span of 18 bases. The CDR3 length is 16 residues. Germline lookup yields CDR1 SGHAT and CDR2 FQNNGV. The CDR3 DNA reads as TGTGCCAGCAGCTTATGGTCCCCGACCAATGGGAATGAGCAGTTCTTC. Translation: CASSLWSPTNGNEQFF.

The genes are TRBV5-1 and TRBJ2-7; tentative D call: TRBD2 (5 bases). The CDR3 covers 16 residues. Trimming shortened V by 4 bases and J by 0 bases, and 17 bases separated the two germline ends. Germline values: CDR1 SGHRS, CDR2 YFSETQ. The CDR3 DNA follows: TGCGCCAGCAGCCCCTCCCGGACTGGGAGCTCCTACGAGCAGTACTTC. Protein: CASSPSRTGSSYEQYF. The complete variable domain, with remaining parts taken from reference TRBV5-1 and TRBJ2-7, reads KAGVTQTPRYLIKTRGQQVTLSCSPISGHRSVSWYQQTPGQGLQFLFEYFSETQRNKGNFPGRFSGRQFSNSRSEMNVSTLELGDSALYLCASSPSRTGSSYEQYFGPGTRLTVT.

The J gene is TRBJ2-7, the V gene TRBV5-1, with TRBD1 identical over 9 bases. The junction had 8 bases not matched to a gene; V was cut back by 4 bases and J by 0 bases. This CDR3 is built from 16 residues. The germline gives CDR1 SGHRS, CDR2 YFSETQ. For the CDR3, the DNA is TGCGCCAGCAGCCAACCCCGGGACAGGGCCTCCTACGAGCAGTACTTC. As protein: CASSQPRDRASYEQYF.

Notes on this clone: Distinct nucleotide sequences in the sample also encode this CDR3. V gene TRBV4-1 combines with J gene TRBJ1-3; TRBD1 is a possible D gene (5 bases). CDR1 MGHRA and CDR2 YSYEKL come from the germline V gene. The CDR3 covers 15 residues. V was trimmed by 0 bases and J by 4 bases, leaving 10 bases between them. The CDR3 region is CASSQDQGLGNTIYF. CDR3 DNA: TGCGCCAGCAGCCAAGACCAGGGTTTAGGAAACACCATATATTTT.

A note on this clone: Other DNA sequences in the same sample also yield this CDR3. The rearrangement uses TRBV5-1 and TRBJ2-7; D perhaps matches TRBD2 (5 bases). The ends were cut back, 5 bases at V and 2 bases at J, with 11 bases in the middle. Looked up from germline, CDR1 is SGHRS and CDR2 is YFSETQ. The CDR3 runs to 13 residues. CDR3 sequence (DNA): TGCGCCAGCAGTTTCGGGGTGACCTACGAGCAGTACTTC. This translates into CASSFGVTYEQYF.

This sequence joins TRBV19 and TRBJ1-5; 8 bases line up with TRBD1. CDR3 length equals 15 residues. The germline CDR1 and CDR2 sequences are LNHDA and SQIVND (reference sequence). The trim removed 10 bases at V and 2 bases at J, leaving 10 bases unmatched. The CDR3 region has the DNA TGTGCCATCTCTCCCGGACAGGGCGGCAATCAGCCCCAGCATTTT. It translates to CAISPGQGGNQPQHF.

This rearrangement joins TRBV2 to TRBJ2-1, with 8 bases identical to TRBD2. This CDR3 contains 17 residues. The V gene end was trimmed by 1 base and the J gene end by 0 bases; junction bases not matched to a gene: 5. Germline values: CDR1 SNHLY, CDR2 FYNNEI. The CDR3 sequence: CASSEDGSGSSYNEQFF. CDR3 sequence (DNA): TGTGCCAGCAGTGAAGACGGCAGCGGGAGCTCCTACAATGAGCAGTTCTTC.

The CDR3 protein is CASSYWREGPSDEQFF. As DNA, the CDR3 is TGTGCCAGCAGTTACTGGCGGGAGGGCCCCTCGGATGAGCAGTTCTTC. The rearrangement joins TRBV6-5 to TRBJ2-1, with 9 bases aligning to TRBD2. Germline V gene data show CDR1 as MNHEY and CDR2 as SVGAGI. The CDR3 is made up of 16 amino acids. V was clipped by 1 base and J by 8 bases; unmatched bases: 9.

The rearrangement uses TRBV5-4 and TRBJ2-1; 7 nucleotides match TRBD2. This CDR3 contains 13 residues. Trimming removed 4 bases from V and 9 bases from J; junction bases left unmatched: 7. From germline, CDR1 is SGHNT and CDR2 YYREEE (reference sequence). The CDR3 loop is CASSRGDSVEQFF. CDR3 DNA: TGTGCCAGCAGCCGGGGGGACTCAGTTGAGCAGTTCTTC.

The V and J genes are TRBV19 and TRBJ1-5, with 8 nucleotides matching TRBD1. This CDR3 spans 17 amino acids. Germline lookup yields CDR1 LNHDA and CDR2 SQIVND (reference sequence). V shed 6 bases, J shed 7 bases, and the junction held 17 bases outside the gene matches. The CDR3 reads CASSKAQGDQALQPQHF. CDR3 DNA: TGTGCCAGTAGCAAGGCACAGGGGGATCAGGCCCTACAGCCCCAGCATTTT.

The chain carries TRBV28 and TRBJ1-2, with no clear D. Germline V gives CDR1 MDHEN, CDR2 SYDVKM. V was pared by 4 bases and J by 4 bases, with 19 bases between. The CDR3 has 16 residues. CDR3 coding DNA: TGTGCCAGCAGTTCCACCCGCCAGCATTACCTCTATGGCTACACCTTC. It codes for CASSSTRQHYLYGYTF.

The V gene is TRBV11-3, the J gene TRBJ2-1; 8 bases are a match to TRBD2. In germline, CDR1 is SGHNT, CDR2 YENEEA. The CDR3 contains 16 residues. Trimming at V came to 5 bases and at J to 8 bases, leaving 14 bases not matched to a gene. The CDR3 nucleotides are TGTGCCAGCAGCCCCCGGGGGGGGGAATCACGGGATGAGCAGTTCTTC. Amino acids: CASSPRGGESRDEQFF.

This chain uses TRBV16 with TRBJ1-2; the D gene is possibly TRBD1 (5 bases). With 0 bases removed from V and 5 bases from J, the gap between germline ends came to 13 bases. Germline-derived CDR1 and CDR2 are KGHSY and FQNENV. There are 15 residues in the CDR3. The CDR3 here is CASSQSGGGIYGYTF. CDR3 coding DNA: TGTGCCAGCAGCCAATCTGGCGGGGGGATATATGGCTACACCTTC.

The chain uses TRBV19 and TRBJ1-2; D remains unclear. The germline gives CDR1 LNHDA, CDR2 SQIVND (reference sequence). Trimming took 5 bases from V and 4 from J, leaving 8 bases between them. There are 12 residues in the CDR3. DNA of the CDR3: TGTGCCAGTAGTCCCGATTCCTATGGCTACACCTTC. This encodes CASSPDSYGYTF.

The CDR3 here is CASSLNSPYEQYF. In DNA form, the CDR3 reads TGTGCCAGCAGCTTGAATAGCCCCTACGAGCAGTACTTC. This sequence joins TRBV5-5 and TRBJ2-7; D gene unclear. CDR3 size: 13 residues. The germline V gene has CDR1 SGHKS and CDR2 YYEKEE (reference sequence). Trimming stripped 1 base from V and 2 bases from J, with 7 bases between.

This rearrangement joins TRBV29-1 to TRBJ1-2; TRBD1 aligns across 7 bases. V dropped 6 bases and J dropped 4; count of bases not matched to a gene: 11. Germline values: CDR1 SQVTM, CDR2 ANQGSEA. The CDR3 runs to 14 residues. CDR3 nucleotides: TGCAGCGTGGACCGAAGGGGGCTCACCTATGGCTACACCTTC. Translation: CSVDRRGLTYGYTF.

The J gene is TRBJ2-3, the V gene TRBV23-1; TRBD2 matches 11 bases. TRBV23-1 is noted as an ORF with a role that remains uncertain. V was clipped by 4 bases and J by 6 bases; unmatched bases: 9. The CDR3 spans 16 residues. The CDR3 loop reads CASSRLAGRVGDTQYF. The CDR3 DNA is TGCGCCAGCAGTCGACTAGCGGGAAGGGTGGGGGATACGCAGTATTTT.

In this sample, this clone turned up once. The J gene is TRBJ2-7, the V gene TRBV5-1; 7 positions match TRBD2. Germline-derived CDR1 and CDR2 are SGHRS and YFSETQ. The CDR3 extends over 16 amino acids. V gave up 3 bases and J gave up 5 bases; unmatched junction bases: 14. The CDR3 region has the DNA TGCGCCAGCAGCTCCACTACCCGACTAGCATTCCACGAGCAGTACTTC. It translates to CASSSTTRLAFHEQYF.

CDR3 coding DNA: TGCAGCGTTGAAGGGACAGGGAGAACCTACGAGCAGTACTTC. As protein: CSVEGTGRTYEQYF. The chain employs TRBV29-1 and TRBJ2-7, with 8 bases identical to TRBD1. The ends lost 1 base at V and 2 bases at J; junction bases unmatched: 4. In germline, CDR1 is SQVTM, CDR2 ANQGSEA. The CDR3 contains 14 residues.

The V gene is TRBV7-9, the J gene TRBJ2-7; 7 positions match TRBD2. The CDR3 is made up of 15 amino acids. Germline V lookup: CDR1 SEHNR, CDR2 FQNEAQ (reference sequence). V shed 5 bases, J shed 5 bases, and the junction held 12 bases outside the gene matches. The CDR3 protein is CASSPGKREVDEQYF. The DNA for the CDR3 is TGTGCCAGCAGCCCCGGGAAGCGGGAAGTCGACGAGCAGTACTTC.

The chain recombines TRBV28 with TRBJ2-7, with D uncertain. Germline V CDR1 and CDR2: MDHEN, SYDVKM. There are 12 residues in the CDR3. V lost 5 bases, J lost 0 bases, and 5 bases lay in between. The CDR3 here is CASSIISYEQYF. CDR3 in DNA: TGTGCCAGCAGTATCATCTCCTACGAGCAGTACTTC. Complete variable domain (other parts from reference TRBV28 and TRBJ2-7): DVKVTQSSRYLVKRTGEKVFLECVQDMDHENMFWYRQDPGLGLRLIYFSYDVKMKEKGDIPEGYSVSREKKERFSLILESASTNQTSMYLCASSIISYEQYFGPGTRLTVT.

This chain uses TRBV11-2 with TRBJ2-5, with 8 bases identical to TRBD1. Germline V gene sequence: CDR1 SGHAT, CDR2 FQNNGV. The V gene end was trimmed by 1 base and the J gene end by 3 bases; junction bases not matched to a gene: 10. CDR3 length: 17 amino acids. The CDR3 nucleotides read TGTGCCAGCAGCTTAGGGGCAGGGGGCTTTCGTGAAGAGACCCAGTACTTC. Translated: CASSLGAGGFREETQYF.

The table lists this clone with a count of one. The V call is TRBV18, the J call TRBJ2-3; D may be TRBD1 (6 bases). V was shortened by 1 base and J by 1 base, with 15 bases between the two germline ends. Per the germline V gene, CDR1 is KGHSH and CDR2 is LQKENI. This CDR3 has 17 residues. The CDR3: CASSPLTGKGGTDTQYF. The CDR3, as DNA: TGTGCCAGCTCACCACTAACAGGGAAGGGGGGCACAGATACGCAGTATTTT.

The chain carries TRBV9 and TRBJ1-4, with D tentatively TRBD1 (5 bases). Trimming stripped 4 bases from V and 2 bases from J, with 9 bases between. Germline V lookup: CDR1 SGDLS, CDR2 YYNGEE. The CDR3 consists of 14 residues. CDR3 sequence: CASSSGRTNEKLFF. The CDR3, as DNA: TGTGCCAGCAGCTCGGGGCGGACTAATGAAAAACTGTTTTTT.

Details on this clone: Other DNA sequences within the sample encode an identical CDR3. V and J are TRBV11-3 and TRBJ2-7; D unresolved. The germline V gene has CDR1 SGHNT and CDR2 YENEEA. V lost 3 bases to trimming and J lost 2 bases, with 8 bases between them. This CDR3 has 13 residues. CDR3 sequence reads: CASSLAAPYEQYF. For the CDR3, the DNA is TGTGCCAGCAGCTTGGCAGCTCCCTACGAGCAGTACTTC.

The chain couples TRBV29-1 to TRBJ2-5, with D unclear. The end of the DNA fits TRBJ2-7 better, so the J call may be wrong. Germline V gene sequence: CDR1 SQVTM, CDR2 ANQGSEA. The CDR3 extends over 12 amino acids. As DNA, the CDR3 is TGCAGCGTCGCCAAAGTAAGCTACGAGCAGTACTTC. The encoded protein is CSVAKVSYEQYF.

V is TRBV29-1 and J is TRBJ2-1; TRBD2 agrees at 8 bases. Per the germline V gene, CDR1 is SQVTM and CDR2 is ANQGSEA. The CDR3 consists of 17 residues. Trimming took 2 bases from V and 0 from J; bases not matched to a gene: 9. For the CDR3, the DNA is TGCAGCGTTGAAAATACTGGCGGGAGGTTCTCCTACAATGAGCAGTTCTTC. It specifies CSVENTGGRFSYNEQFF.

This chain's CDR3 is CASSLDPSGRKETQYF. The CDR3 bases are TGTGCCAGCAGCTTAGACCCTTCGGGGCGGAAAGAGACCCAGTACTTC. The chain couples TRBV7-6 to TRBJ2-5, with D possibly being TRBD1 or TRBD2 (5 bases each). CDR1 SGHVS and CDR2 FNYEAQ come from the germline V gene. With 1 base removed from V and 3 bases from J, the gap between germline ends came to 15 bases. This CDR3 has 16 amino acids.